The next 20 T cell receptor beta chains were all read from a single sample in a study of cytomegalovirus exposure and HLA in healthy donors. PCR involved 60 Vbeta and 13 Jbeta primers. Assay used: immunoSEQ multiplex PCR; TCRdb lists only in-frame clones, some missing. The sample contains around 150,000 clones, about 72% of which appear only once. Sequencing was performed on PBMCs. The origin of the receptors is a male donor in good health and CMV-seronegative.

This rearrangement joins TRBV28 to TRBJ1-2; 9 positions match TRBD1. This CDR3 has 16 amino acids. CDR1 is MDHEN and CDR2 is SYDVKM in the germline V gene. Trimming took 5 bases from V and 7 from J; bases not matched to a gene: 14. This chain's CDR3 is CASSRSGTGRAGGYTF. The CDR3 region has the DNA TGTGCCAGCAGTCGATCCGGGACAGGGAGAGCGGGTGGCTACACCTTC.

J is TRBJ2-5 and V is TRBV7-2; possible D gene TRBD2, 5 bases. The CDR3 has 14 residues. Trimming pared 5 bases from V and 2 bases from J, leaving 12 bases between. Germline-derived CDR1 and CDR2 are SGHTA and FQGNSA. CDR3 nucleotide sequence: TGTGCCAGCAGCCTAAGGCGGGCTCAAGAGACCCAGTACTTC. The encoded protein is CASSLRRAQETQYF.

This rearrangement joins TRBV28 to TRBJ2-7, with D perhaps matching TRBD1 (6 bases). The CDR3 contains 14 residues. CDR1 is MDHEN, CDR2 SYDVKM, per germline. The ends were cut back, 5 bases at V and 2 bases at J, with 13 bases in the middle. The CDR3 nucleotides are TGTGCCAGCAGTAAGCTGGGACAAGCCTACGAGCAGTACTTC. It is translated as CASSKLGQAYEQYF.

The chain combines TRBV29-1 with TRBJ2-5; 10 bases fit TRBD1. Trimming removed 7 bases from V and 5 bases from J; junction bases left unmatched: 7. CDR3 length: 13 residues. Looked up from germline, CDR1 is SQVTM and CDR2 is ANQGSEA. The CDR3 region has the DNA TGCAGCGCCTGGACAGGGGGTCAGGAGACCCAGTACTTC. Translating gives CSAWTGGQETQYF.

The chain uses TRBV2 and TRBJ1-4; possible D gene TRBD1, 6 bases. CDR1 is SNHLY and CDR2 is FYNNEI in the germline V gene. The CDR3 totals 18 residues. V was shortened by 8 bases and J by 5 bases, with 27 bases between the two germline ends. In nucleotides, the CDR3 is TGTGCCAGCCTCCGGGACGCAGGGGCCCCTCTGAAAAATGAAAAACTGTTTTTT. Protein sequence: CASLRDAGAPLKNEKLFF.

The chain links TRBV25-1 to TRBJ1-3; D unclear. Germline CDR1 reads MGHDK; CDR2 reads SYGVNS. V lost 4 bases and J lost 0, with 10 bases in between. The CDR3 loop spans 15 amino acids. Here the CDR3 DNA reads TGTGCCAGCAGTGCTTCTGGGCACTCTGGAAACACCATATATTTT. It encodes CASSASGHSGNTIYF.

The chain couples TRBV7-8 to TRBJ2-3; the D gene is possibly TRBD1 (6 bases). The CDR3 sequence is 15 residues long. Germline V gene sequence: CDR1 SGHVS, CDR2 FQNEAQ. The germline V and J ends were trimmed by 4 bases and 4 bases, with 15 bases remaining between them. The CDR3 sequence is CASSSGQPGADTQYF. The DNA for the CDR3 is TGTGCCAGCAGCTCGGGACAACCTGGGGCAGATACGCAGTATTTT.

Only a few counts were recorded for this clone. V usage is TRBV27 and J usage is TRBJ2-2; the D is unclear. V lost 5 bases and J 6 bases, leaving 4 bases between the germline ends. Germline CDR1 MNHEY, CDR2 SMNVEV (reference sequence). This CDR3 region has 11 residues. CDR3 protein: CASSQSGELFF. The CDR3 DNA reads TGTGCCAGCAGTCAATCCGGGGAGCTGTTTTTT.

The V and J genes are TRBV5-1 and TRBJ1-3, with D possibly TRBD1 on 6 matching bases. The CDR3 loop spans 16 amino acids. The germline V gene encodes CDR1 SGHRS and CDR2 YFSETQ. Trimming cost V 0 bases and J 3 bases, with 13 bases left between them. CDR3 in amino acids: CASSLGGGTIGNTIYF. The CDR3 DNA reads as TGCGCCAGCAGCTTGGGAGGGGGAACAATTGGAAACACCATATATTTT.

The rearrangement uses TRBV15 and TRBJ2-1, with 13 bases identical to TRBD2. V was clipped by 0 bases and J by 8 bases; unmatched bases: 10. The CDR3 has 18 residues. CDR1 LNHNV and CDR2 YYDKDF come from the germline V gene (reference sequence). CDR3 sequence: CATSRDSSTSGRSDEQFF. The DNA for the CDR3 is TGTGCCACCAGCAGAGATTCCTCGACTAGCGGGAGGTCAGATGAGCAGTTCTTC.

This chain connects TRBV7-6 to TRBJ1-1, with D maybe TRBD1 (5 bases). The CDR3 is 14 amino acids. Per the germline V gene, CDR1 is SGHVS and CDR2 is FNYEAQ. V lost 4 bases and J 1 base, leaving 10 bases between the germline ends. The CDR3 loop is CASSSLGGNTEAFF. CDR3 bases: TGTGCCAGCAGCTCCCTCGGGGGGAACACTGAAGCTTTCTTT.

The CDR3 DNA reads TGTGCCAGCAGCTTGGGGGTATGGGACAGGGCCACAGATACGCAGTATTTT. Amino acids: CASSLGVWDRATDTQYF. J is TRBJ2-3 and V is TRBV7-9; 9 bases are a match to TRBD1. Germline values: CDR1 SEHNR, CDR2 FQNEAQ (reference sequence). Trimming cost V 3 bases and J 2 bases; bases outside gene matches: 9. The CDR3 loop spans 17 amino acids.

The table lists this clone with a few counts. The rearrangement uses TRBV27 and TRBJ2-2, with 9 bases that match TRBD1. This CDR3 is 16 amino acids long. The germline gives CDR1 MNHEY, CDR2 SMNVEV (reference sequence). The J segment lost 5 bases and the V segment lost 4 bases, leaving 8 bases of the junction unmatched. The CDR3 nucleotides are TGTGCCAGCAGTTCCCCGGGACAGGGTCGTACCGGGGAGCTGTTTTTT. Protein sequence: CASSSPGQGRTGELFF.

The V call is TRBV11-3, the J call TRBJ2-5; D unclear. Germline V gene data show CDR1 as SGHNT and CDR2 as YENEEA. This CDR3 spans 14 amino acids. Trimming pared 3 bases from V and 4 bases from J, leaving 12 bases between. The CDR3 region is CASSFNMGAETQYF. CDR3 DNA sequence: TGTGCCAGCAGCTTTAACATGGGCGCAGAGACCCAGTACTTC.

The CDR3 loop is CASSLAGGDTGELFF. The DNA of the CDR3 is TGCGCCAGCAGCTTGGCCGGGGGTGACACCGGGGAGCTGTTTTTT. This rearrangement joins TRBV5-1 to TRBJ2-2, with a possible D match to TRBD2 (6 bases). CDR1 and CDR2 from the germline V gene are SGHRS and YFSETQ. The CDR3 extends over 15 amino acids. Trimming removed 0 bases at V and 3 bases at J, with 9 bases between.

In its sample, this clone was seen once. This chain links TRBV7-8 with TRBJ2-3, with 7 bases fitting TRBD2. Germline CDR1 reads SGHVS; CDR2 reads FQNEAQ. The CDR3 has 16 residues. V lost 2 bases and J lost 0; bases outside the gene matches: 5. As DNA, the CDR3 is TGTGCCAGCAGCTTACGGCGGGAGTTAAGCACAGATACGCAGTATTTT. This translates into CASSLRRELSTDTQYF.

Worth noting for this clone: Distinct nucleotide sequences in the sample also encode this CDR3. The chain combines TRBV7-2 with TRBJ2-7; TRBD1 matches at 8 bases. V shed 5 bases, J shed 3 bases, and the junction held 6 bases outside the gene matches. CDR1 is SGHTA and CDR2 is FQGNSA in the germline V gene. The CDR3 covers 14 residues. The CDR3 DNA sequence: TGTGCCAGCAGCCCGCAGGGGGCGGGCTACGAGCAGTACTTC. Its protein is CASSPQGAGYEQYF. Complete variable domain (other parts from reference TRBV7-2 and TRBJ2-7): GAGVSQSPSNKVTEKGKDVELRCDPISGHTALYWYRQSLGQGLEFLIYFQGNSAPDKSGLPSDRFSAERTGGSVSTLTIQRTQQEDSAVYLCASSPQGAGYEQYFGPGTRLTVT.

A few counts support this clone. V and J are TRBV7-2 and TRBJ2-5; 9 bases line up with TRBD1. Germline CDR1 and CDR2: SGHTA and FQGNSA. The CDR3 totals 15 residues. V shed 1 base, J shed 5 bases, and the junction held 5 bases outside the gene matches. CDR3 bases: TGTGCCAGCAGCTTAGTGGACAGGGGCGGGGAGACCCAGTACTTC. Translated: CASSLVDRGGETQYF.

The V gene is TRBV5-6, the J gene TRBJ2-3, with D perhaps TRBD1 (5 bases). This CDR3 comprises 13 residues. Trimming cost V 3 bases and J 6 bases, with 11 bases left between them. Germline CDR1 SGHDT, CDR2 YYEEEE. The CDR3 reads CASSSQQVDTQYF. The CDR3 coding sequence is TGTGCCAGCAGCTCCCAACAGGTGGATACGCAGTATTTT.

The chain is built from TRBV7-9 and TRBJ1-5, with 7 bases fitting TRBD1. This CDR3 is built from 13 residues. CDR1 is SEHNR, CDR2 FQNEAQ, per germline (reference sequence). The V segment lost 3 bases and the J segment 4 bases; nucleotides outside the gene matches: 0. The CDR3 is CASSLDRNQPQHF. The CDR3 DNA reads as TGTGCCAGCAGCTTGGACAGGAATCAGCCCCAGCATTTT.